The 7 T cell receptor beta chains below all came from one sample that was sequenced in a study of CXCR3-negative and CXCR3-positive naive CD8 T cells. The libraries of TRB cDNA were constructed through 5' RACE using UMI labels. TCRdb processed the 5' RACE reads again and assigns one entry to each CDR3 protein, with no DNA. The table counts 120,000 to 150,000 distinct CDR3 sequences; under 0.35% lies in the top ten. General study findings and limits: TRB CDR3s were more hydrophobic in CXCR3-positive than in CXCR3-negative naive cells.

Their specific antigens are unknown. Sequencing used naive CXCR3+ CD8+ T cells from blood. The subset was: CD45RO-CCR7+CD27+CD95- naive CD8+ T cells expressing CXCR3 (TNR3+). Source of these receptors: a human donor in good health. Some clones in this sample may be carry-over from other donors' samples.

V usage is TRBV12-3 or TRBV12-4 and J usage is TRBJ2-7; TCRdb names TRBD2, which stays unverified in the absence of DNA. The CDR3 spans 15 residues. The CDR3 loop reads CASSFFLAGYYEQYF.

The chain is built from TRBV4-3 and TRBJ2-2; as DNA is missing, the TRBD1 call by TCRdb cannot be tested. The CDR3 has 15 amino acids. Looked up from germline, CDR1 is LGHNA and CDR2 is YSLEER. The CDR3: CASSQEEGASGELFF.

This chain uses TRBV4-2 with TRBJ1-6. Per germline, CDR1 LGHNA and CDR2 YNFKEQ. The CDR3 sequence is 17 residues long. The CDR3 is CASSQDIGPAYNSPLHF.

Here the CDR3 reads CASSPRDRDHEQYF. This chain joins TRBV7-9 and TRBJ2-7; TCRdb reports TRBD1, a call that lacks DNA to check it against. Germline CDR1 is SEHNR and CDR2 is FQNEAQ (reference sequence). The CDR3 loop spans 14 amino acids.

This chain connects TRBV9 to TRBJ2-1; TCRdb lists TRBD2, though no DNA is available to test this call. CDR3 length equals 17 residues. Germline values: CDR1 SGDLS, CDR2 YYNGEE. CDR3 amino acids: CASSGTSGAGAGNEQFF.

The CDR3 sequence is CASSEKTKESETQYF. This chain links TRBV7-9 with TRBJ2-5. The CDR3 spans 15 residues. Germline-derived CDR1 and CDR2 are SEHNR and FQNEAQ (reference sequence).

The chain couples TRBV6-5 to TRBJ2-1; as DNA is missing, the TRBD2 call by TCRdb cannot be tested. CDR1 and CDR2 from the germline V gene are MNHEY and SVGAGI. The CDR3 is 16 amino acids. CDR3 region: CASSWGLAENYNEQFF.